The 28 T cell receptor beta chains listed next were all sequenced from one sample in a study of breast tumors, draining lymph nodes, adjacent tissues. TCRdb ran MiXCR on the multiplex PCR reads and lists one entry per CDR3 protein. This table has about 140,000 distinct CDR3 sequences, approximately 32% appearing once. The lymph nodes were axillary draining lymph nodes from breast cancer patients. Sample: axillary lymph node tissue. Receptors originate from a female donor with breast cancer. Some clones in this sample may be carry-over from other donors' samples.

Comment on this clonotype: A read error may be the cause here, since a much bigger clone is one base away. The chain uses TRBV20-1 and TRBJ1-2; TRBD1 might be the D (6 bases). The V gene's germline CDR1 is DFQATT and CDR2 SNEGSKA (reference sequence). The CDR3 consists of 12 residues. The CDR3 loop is CSAKDSKVGSTF. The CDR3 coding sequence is TGCAGTGCAAAGGACAGTAAGGTCGGCTCCACCTTC.

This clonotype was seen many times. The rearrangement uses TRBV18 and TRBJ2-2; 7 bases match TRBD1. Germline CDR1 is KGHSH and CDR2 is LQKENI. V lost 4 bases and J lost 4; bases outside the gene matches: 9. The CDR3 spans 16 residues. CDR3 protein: CASSRPGQSSTGELFF. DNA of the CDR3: TGTGCCAGCTCACGCCCGGGACAGTCGAGCACCGGGGAGCTGTTTTTT.

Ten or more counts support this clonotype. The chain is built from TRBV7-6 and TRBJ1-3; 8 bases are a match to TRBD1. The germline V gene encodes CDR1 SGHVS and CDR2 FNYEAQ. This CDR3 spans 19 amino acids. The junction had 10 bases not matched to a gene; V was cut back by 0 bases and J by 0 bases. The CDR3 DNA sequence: TGTGCCAGCAGCTTAGCGGGCGACACAGGGGGGACCTCTGGAAACACCATATATTTT. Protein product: CASSLAGDTGGTSGNTIYF.

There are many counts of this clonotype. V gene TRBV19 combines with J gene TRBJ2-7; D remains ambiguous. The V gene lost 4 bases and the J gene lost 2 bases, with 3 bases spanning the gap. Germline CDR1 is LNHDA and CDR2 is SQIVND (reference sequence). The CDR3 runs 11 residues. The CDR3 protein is CASSNTYEQYF. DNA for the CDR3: TGTGCCAGTAGTAATACCTACGAGCAGTACTTC.

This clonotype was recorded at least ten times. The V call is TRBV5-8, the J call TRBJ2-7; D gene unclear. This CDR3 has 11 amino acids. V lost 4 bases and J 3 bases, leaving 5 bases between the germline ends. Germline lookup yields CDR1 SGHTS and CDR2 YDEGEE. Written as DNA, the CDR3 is TGTGCCAGCAGCAGCTACTACGAGCAGTACTTC. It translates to CASSSYYEQYF.

The CDR3 region has the DNA TGCAGTGCTAGAGTCTGGGGACAGGGTGCCAATCAGCCCCAGCATTTT. Its translation is CSARVWGQGANQPQHF. The chain couples TRBV20-1 to TRBJ1-5; 9 bases line up with TRBD1. Trimming took 1 base from V and 3 from J; bases not matched to a gene: 7. Per the germline V gene, CDR1 is DFQATT and CDR2 is SNEGSKA (reference sequence). This CDR3 region has 16 residues.

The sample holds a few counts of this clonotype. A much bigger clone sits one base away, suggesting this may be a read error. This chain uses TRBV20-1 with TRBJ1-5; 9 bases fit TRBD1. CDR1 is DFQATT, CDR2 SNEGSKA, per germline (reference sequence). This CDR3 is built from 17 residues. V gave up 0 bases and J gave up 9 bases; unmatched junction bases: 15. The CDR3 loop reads CSARETGTGTPGRPQHF. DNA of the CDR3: TGCAGTGCTAGAGAGACGGGGACAGGGACTCCGGGGCGGCCCCAGCATTTT.

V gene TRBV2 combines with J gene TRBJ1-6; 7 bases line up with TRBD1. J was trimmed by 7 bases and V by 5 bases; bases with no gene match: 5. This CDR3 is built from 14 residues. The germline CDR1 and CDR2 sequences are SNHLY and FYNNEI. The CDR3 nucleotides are TGTGCCAGCAGTTCACAGGGGCTAAATTCACCCCTCCACTTT. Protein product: CASSSQGLNSPLHF.

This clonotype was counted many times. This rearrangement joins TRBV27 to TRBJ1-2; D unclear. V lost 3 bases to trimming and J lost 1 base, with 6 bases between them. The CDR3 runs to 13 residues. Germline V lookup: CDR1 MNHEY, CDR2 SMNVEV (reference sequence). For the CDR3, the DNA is TGTGCCAGCAGTTTGTACAGTAACTATGGCTACACCTTC. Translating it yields CASSLYSNYGYTF.

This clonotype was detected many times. CDR3 nucleotides: TGTGCCAGTAGGGACAGGGACACAGATACGCAGTATTTT. Its protein product is CASRDRDTDTQYF. The chain is built from TRBV19 and TRBJ2-3; 8 positions agree with TRBD1. The CDR3 sequence is 13 residues long. Germline V CDR1 and CDR2: LNHDA, SQIVND (reference sequence). V dropped 6 bases and J dropped 2; count of bases not matched to a gene: 1.

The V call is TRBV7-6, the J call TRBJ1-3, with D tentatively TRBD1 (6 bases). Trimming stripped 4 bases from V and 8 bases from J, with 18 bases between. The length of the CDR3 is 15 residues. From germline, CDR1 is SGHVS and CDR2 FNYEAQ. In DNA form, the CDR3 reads TGTGCCAGCAGCTCGGTGGGGGGCTATGGCTACACCATATATTTT. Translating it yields CASSSVGGYGYTIYF.

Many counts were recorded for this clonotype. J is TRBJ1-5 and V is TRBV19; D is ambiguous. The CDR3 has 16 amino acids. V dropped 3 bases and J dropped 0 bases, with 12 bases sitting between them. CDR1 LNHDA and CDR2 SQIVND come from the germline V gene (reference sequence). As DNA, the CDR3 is TGTGCCAGTAGTATCGGAAACAGTTATAGCAATCAGCCCCAGCATTTT. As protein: CASSIGNSYSNQPQHF.

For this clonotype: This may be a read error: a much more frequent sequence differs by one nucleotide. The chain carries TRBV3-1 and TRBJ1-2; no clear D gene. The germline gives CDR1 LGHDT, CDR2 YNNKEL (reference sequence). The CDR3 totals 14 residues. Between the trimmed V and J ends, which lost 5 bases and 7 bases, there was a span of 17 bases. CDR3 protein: CASSGRDRPCGYTF. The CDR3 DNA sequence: TGTGCCAGCAGCGGGCGTGATAGACCCTGTGGCTACACCTTC.

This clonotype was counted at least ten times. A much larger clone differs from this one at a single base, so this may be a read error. The CDR3 sequence is CSVGEGSGCGAQYF. In DNA, the CDR3 is TGCAGCGTTGGGGAGGGGTCTGGGTGTGGGGCGCAGTACTTC. The chain joins TRBV29-1 to TRBJ2-7; TRBD2 agrees at 7 bases. The CDR3 spans 14 residues. Per germline, CDR1 SQVTM and CDR2 ANQGSEA. V dropped 4 bases and J dropped 9; count of bases not matched to a gene: 15.

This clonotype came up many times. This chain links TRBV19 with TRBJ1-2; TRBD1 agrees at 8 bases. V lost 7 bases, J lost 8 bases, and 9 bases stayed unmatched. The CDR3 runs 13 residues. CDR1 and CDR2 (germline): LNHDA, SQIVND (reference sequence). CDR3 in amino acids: CASKPRGREGYTF. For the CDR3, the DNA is TGTGCCAGTAAGCCCAGGGGGCGGGAAGGCTACACCTTC.

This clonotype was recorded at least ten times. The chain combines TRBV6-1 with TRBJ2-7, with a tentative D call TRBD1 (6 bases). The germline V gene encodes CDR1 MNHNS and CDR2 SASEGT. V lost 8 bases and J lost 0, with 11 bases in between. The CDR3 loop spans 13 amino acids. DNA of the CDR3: TGTGCCAGCTTCAGGGGCGACTCCTACGAGCAGTACTTC. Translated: CASFRGDSYEQYF.

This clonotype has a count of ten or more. CDR3 residues: CASSPPMKTQYF. The CDR3 bases are TGTGCCAGCTCACCACCGATGAAGACCCAGTACTTC. J is TRBJ2-5 and V is TRBV18; D remains unclear. CDR1 is KGHSH and CDR2 is LQKENI in the germline V gene. CDR3 length: 12 residues. The germline V and J ends were trimmed by 0 bases and 6 bases, with 5 bases remaining between them.

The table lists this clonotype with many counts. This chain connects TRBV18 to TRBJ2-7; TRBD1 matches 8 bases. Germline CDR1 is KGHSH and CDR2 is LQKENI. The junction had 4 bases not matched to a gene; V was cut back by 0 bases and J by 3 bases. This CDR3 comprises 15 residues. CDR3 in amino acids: CASSPPTGEYYEQYF. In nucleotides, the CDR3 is TGTGCCAGCTCACCACCGACAGGGGAGTACTACGAGCAGTACTTC.

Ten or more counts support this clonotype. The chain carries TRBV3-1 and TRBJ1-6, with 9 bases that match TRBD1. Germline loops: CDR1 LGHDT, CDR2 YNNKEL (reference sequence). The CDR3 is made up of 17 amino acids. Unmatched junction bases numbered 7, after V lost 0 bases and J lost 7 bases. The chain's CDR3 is CASSQETPGQGNSPLHF. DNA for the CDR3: TGTGCCAGCAGCCAAGAAACCCCGGGACAGGGAAATTCACCCCTCCACTTT.

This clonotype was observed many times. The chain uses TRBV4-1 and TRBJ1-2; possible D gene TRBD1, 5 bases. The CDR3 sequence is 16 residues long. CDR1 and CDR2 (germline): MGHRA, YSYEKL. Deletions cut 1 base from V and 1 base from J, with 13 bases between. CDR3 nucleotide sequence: TGCGCCAGCAGCCAAGTCCCTCGGGGGGTTAACTATGGCTACACCTTC. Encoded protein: CASSQVPRGVNYGYTF.

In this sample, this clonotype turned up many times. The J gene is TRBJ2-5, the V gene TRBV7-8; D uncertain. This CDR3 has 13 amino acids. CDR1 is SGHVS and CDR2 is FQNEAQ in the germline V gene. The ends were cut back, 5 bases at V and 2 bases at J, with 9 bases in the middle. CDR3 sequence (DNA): TGTGCCAGCAGCGGAGAGAGGCAAGAGACCCAGTACTTC. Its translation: CASSGERQETQYF.

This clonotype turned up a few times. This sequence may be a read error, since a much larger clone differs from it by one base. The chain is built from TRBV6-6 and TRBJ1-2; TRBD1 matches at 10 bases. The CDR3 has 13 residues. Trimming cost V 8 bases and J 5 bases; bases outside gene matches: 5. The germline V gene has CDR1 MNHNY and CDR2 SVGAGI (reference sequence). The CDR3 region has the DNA TGTGCCAGCCGGCGGGGACAGGGGTATGGCTACACCTTC. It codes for CASRRGQGYGYTF.

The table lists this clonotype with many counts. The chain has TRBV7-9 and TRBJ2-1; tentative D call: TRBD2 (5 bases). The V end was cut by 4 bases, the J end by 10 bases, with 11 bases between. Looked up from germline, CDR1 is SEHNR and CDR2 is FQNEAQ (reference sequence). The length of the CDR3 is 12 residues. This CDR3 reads CASSSRGFEQFF. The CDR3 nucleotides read TGTGCCAGCAGCTCTAGAGGGTTCGAGCAGTTCTTC. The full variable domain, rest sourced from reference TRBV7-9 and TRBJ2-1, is DTGVSQNPRHKITKRGQNVTFRCDPISEHNRLYWYRQTLGQGPEFLTYFQNEAQLEKSRLLSDRFSAERPKGSFSTLEIQRTEQGDSAMYLCASSSRGFEQFFGPGTRLTVL.

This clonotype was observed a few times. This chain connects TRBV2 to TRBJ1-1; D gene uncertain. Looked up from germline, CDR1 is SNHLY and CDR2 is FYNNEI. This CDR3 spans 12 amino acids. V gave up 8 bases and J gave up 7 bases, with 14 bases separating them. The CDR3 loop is CASGMWGDEAFF. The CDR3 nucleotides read TGTGCCAGCGGGATGTGGGGAGATGAAGCTTTCTTT.

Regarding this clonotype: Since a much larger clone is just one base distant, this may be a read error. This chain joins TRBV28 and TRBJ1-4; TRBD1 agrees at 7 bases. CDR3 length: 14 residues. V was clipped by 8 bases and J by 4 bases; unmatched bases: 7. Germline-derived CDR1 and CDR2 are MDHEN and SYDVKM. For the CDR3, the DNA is TGTGCCAGCGGTGTGACAGGGAATAATGAAAAACTGTTTTTT. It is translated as CASGVTGNNEKLFF.

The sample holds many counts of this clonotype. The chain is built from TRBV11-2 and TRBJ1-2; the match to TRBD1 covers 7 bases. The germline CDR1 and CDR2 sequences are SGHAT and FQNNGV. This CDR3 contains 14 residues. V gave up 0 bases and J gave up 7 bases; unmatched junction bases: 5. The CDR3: CASSLDGTVGGYTF. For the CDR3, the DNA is TGTGCCAGCAGCTTAGATGGGACAGTCGGTGGCTACACCTTC.

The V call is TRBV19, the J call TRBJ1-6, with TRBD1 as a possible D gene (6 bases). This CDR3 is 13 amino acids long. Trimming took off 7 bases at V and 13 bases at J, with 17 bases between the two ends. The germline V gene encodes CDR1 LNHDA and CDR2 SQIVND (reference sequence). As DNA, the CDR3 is TGTGCCAGTACCCTCGCGGGGGGGGCCCCCCTCCACTTT. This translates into CASTLAGGAPLHF.

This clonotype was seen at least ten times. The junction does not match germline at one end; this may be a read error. The CDR3 loop is CSARVSETQSF. The CDR3 nucleotides read TGCAGTGCTAGGGTTTCTGAGACCCAGTCCTTC. This chain connects TRBV20-1 to TRBJ2-5; D remains unclear. CDR1 is DFQATT, CDR2 SNEGSKA, per germline (reference sequence). The CDR3 sequence is 11 residues long.